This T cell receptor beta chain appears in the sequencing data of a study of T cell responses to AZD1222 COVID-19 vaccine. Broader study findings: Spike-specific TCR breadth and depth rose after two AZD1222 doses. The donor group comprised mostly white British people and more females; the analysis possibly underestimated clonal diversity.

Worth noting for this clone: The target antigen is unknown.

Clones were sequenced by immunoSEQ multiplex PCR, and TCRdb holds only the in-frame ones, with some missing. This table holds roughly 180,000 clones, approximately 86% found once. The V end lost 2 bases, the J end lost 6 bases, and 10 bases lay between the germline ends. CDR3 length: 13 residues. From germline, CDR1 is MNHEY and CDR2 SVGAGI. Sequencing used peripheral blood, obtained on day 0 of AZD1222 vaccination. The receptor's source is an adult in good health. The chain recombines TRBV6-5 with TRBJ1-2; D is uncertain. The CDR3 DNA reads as TGTGCCAGCAGTTACGCCAGGTGGAATGGCTACACCTTC. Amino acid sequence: CASSYARWNGYTF.